Following are 5 T cell receptor beta chains from one sample sequenced in a study of metastatic and nonmetastatic thyroid tumors. No patient received treatment before thyroid surgery. Using MiXCR, TCRdb reanalyzed the PCR reads. The table records some 6,800 clones, around 37% of them present only once. The specimen was adjacent normal tissue. The receptors were gathered from a female donor with papillary thyroid cancer or a benign thyroid nodule (not recorded which). Some clones in this sample may be carry-over from other donors' samples.

Worth noting for this clone: Germline is not matched at one junction end, which may reflect a read error. This chain's CDR3 is CASSLWLRSSHEQYF. The DNA of the CDR3 is TGCGCCAGCAGCTTGTGGTTACGCAGCTCCCACGAGCAGTACTTC. The V call is TRBV5-1, the J call TRBJ2-7, with D unresolved. Per germline, CDR1 SGHRS and CDR2 YFSETQ. The CDR3 length is 15 residues. The whole variable domain, filled in from reference TRBV5-1 and TRBJ2-7, reads KAGVTQTPRYLIKTRGQQVTLSCSPISGHRSVSWYQQTPGQGLQFLFEYFSETQRNKGNFPGRFSGRQFSNSRSEMNVSTLELGDSALYLCASSLWLRSSHEQYFGPGTRLTVT.

This clone is medium-sized within its sample. The J gene is TRBJ2-7, the V gene TRBV30, with TRBD1 identical over 7 bases. There are 11 residues in the CDR3. Germline CDR1 GTSNPN, CDR2 SVGIG (reference sequence). V dropped 5 bases and J dropped 3; count of bases not matched to a gene: 1. Here the CDR3 DNA reads TGTGCCTGGGCAGGGGGCTACGAGCAGTACTTC. Its translation: CAWAGGYEQYF.

V is TRBV20-1 and J is TRBJ1-5; a possible D gene is TRBD1 (6 bases). Germline CDR1 is DFQATT and CDR2 is SNEGSKA (reference sequence). CDR3 length: 15 residues. Trimming took 0 bases from V and 2 from J, leaving 11 bases between them. The CDR3 spells CSAREGGSGNQPQHF. The CDR3 coding sequence is TGCAGTGCTAGAGAAGGGGGTTCGGGCAATCAGCCCCAGCATTTT.

V is TRBV20-1 and J is TRBJ2-7, with 9 positions matching TRBD2. V shed 7 bases, J shed 2 bases, and the junction held 9 bases outside the gene matches. This CDR3 contains 14 residues. CDR1 is DFQATT and CDR2 is SNEGSKA in the germline V gene (reference sequence). CDR3 in DNA: TGCAGTGTGGGGACTAGCAATCCCACCTACGAGCAGTACTTC. Translating it yields CSVGTSNPTYEQYF.

For the CDR3, the DNA is TGTGCCAGCAGCTTGGCCTTAAGCTCCTACAATGAGCAGTTCTTC. Encoded protein: CASSLALSSYNEQFF. The J gene is TRBJ2-1, the V gene TRBV5-5; D unclear. The CDR3 is 15 residues long. Trimming took off 0 bases at V and 0 bases at J, with 7 bases between the two ends. The germline V gene has CDR1 SGHKS and CDR2 YYEKEE (reference sequence).